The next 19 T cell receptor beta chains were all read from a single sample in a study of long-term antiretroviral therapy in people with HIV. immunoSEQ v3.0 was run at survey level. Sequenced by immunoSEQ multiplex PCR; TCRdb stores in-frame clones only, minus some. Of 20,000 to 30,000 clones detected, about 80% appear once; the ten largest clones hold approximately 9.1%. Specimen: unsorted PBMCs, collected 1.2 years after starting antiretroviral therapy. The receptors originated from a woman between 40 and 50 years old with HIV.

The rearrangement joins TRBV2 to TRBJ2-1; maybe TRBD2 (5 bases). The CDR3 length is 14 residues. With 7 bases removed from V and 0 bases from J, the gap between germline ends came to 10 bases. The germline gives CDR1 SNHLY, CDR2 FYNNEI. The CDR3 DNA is TGTGCCAGCAAAGGACTTAGCTCCTACAATGAGCAGTTCTTC. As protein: CASKGLSSYNEQFF.

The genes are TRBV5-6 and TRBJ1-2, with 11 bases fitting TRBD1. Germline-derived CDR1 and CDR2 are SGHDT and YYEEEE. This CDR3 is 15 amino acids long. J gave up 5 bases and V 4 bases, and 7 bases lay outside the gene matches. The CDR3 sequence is CASSQGTGGDYGYTF. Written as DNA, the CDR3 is TGTGCCAGCAGCCAGGGGACAGGGGGAGATTATGGCTACACCTTC.

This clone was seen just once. CDR3 sequence (DNA): TGTGCCAGCGGACAGCTACAAGAGACCCAGTACTTC. It is translated as CASGQLQETQYF. The gene calls are TRBV2 and TRBJ2-5, with TRBD1 as a possible D gene (6 bases). V was trimmed by 8 bases and J by 2 bases, leaving 9 bases between them. The CDR3 covers 12 residues. The germline V gene encodes CDR1 SNHLY and CDR2 FYNNEI.

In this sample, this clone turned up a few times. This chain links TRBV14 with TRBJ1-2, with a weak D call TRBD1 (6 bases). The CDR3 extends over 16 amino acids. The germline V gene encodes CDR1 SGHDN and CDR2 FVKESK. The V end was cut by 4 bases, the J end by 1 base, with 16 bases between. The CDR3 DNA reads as TGTGCCAGCAGCCCGGGGGCAGAAATTTATAACTATGGCTACACCTTC. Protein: CASSPGAEIYNYGYTF.

CDR3 coding DNA: TGTGCTAGTGGTTTAGCTGCCGGGGGGTCAGATACGCAGTATTTT. Translation: CASGLAAGGSDTQYF. The rearrangement uses TRBV12-5 and TRBJ2-3, with 7 bases lining up with TRBD2. With V trimmed by 3 bases and J by 4 bases, 7 bases remained unmatched. Germline CDR1 reads LGHNT; CDR2 reads FRNRAP. The CDR3 totals 15 residues.

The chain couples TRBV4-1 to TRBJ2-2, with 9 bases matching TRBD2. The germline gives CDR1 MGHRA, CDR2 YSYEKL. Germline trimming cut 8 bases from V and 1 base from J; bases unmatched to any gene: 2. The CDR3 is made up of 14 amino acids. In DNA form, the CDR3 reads TGCGCCAGCTCTAGCGGGGAGAACACCGGGGAGCTGTTTTTT. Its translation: CASSSGENTGELFF.

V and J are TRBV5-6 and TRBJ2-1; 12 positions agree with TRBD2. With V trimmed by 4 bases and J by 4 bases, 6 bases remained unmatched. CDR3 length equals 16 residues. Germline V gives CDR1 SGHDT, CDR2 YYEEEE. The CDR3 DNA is TGTGCCAGCAGCCTTGGACTAGCGGGGTATTACAATGAGCAGTTCTTC. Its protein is CASSLGLAGYYNEQFF. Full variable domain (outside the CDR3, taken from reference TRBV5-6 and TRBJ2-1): DAGVTQSPTHLIKTRGQQVTLRCSPKSGHDTVSWYQQALGQGPQFIFQYYEEEERQRGNFPDRFSGHQFPNYSSELNVNALLLGDSALYLCASSLGLAGYYNEQFFGPGTRLTVL.

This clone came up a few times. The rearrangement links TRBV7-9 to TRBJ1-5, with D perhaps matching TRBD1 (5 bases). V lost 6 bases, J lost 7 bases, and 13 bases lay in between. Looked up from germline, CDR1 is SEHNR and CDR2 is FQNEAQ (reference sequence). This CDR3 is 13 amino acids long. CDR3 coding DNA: TGTGCCAGCAGGCATCAGGGAAACCAGCCCCAGCATTTT. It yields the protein CASRHQGNQPQHF.

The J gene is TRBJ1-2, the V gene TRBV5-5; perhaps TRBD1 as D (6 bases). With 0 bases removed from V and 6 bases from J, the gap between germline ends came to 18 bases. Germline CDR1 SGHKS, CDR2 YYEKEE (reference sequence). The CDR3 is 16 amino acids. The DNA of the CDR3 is TGTGCCAGCAGCTTGGTTTGGGGGGCAGGCGGGGATGGCTACACCTTC. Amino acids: CASSLVWGAGGDGYTF.

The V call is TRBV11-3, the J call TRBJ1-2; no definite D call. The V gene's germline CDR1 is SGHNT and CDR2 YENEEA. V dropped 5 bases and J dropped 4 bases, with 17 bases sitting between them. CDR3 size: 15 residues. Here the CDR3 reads CASSPYNDALYGYTF. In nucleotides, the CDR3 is TGTGCCAGCAGCCCCTACAATGACGCCCTCTATGGCTACACCTTC. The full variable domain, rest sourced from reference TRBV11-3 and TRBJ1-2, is EAGVVQSPRYKIIEKKQPVAFWCNPISGHNTLYWYLQNLGQGPELLIRYENEEAVDDSQLPKDRFSAERLKGVDSTLKIQPAELGDSAVYLCASSPYNDALYGYTFGSGTRLTVV.

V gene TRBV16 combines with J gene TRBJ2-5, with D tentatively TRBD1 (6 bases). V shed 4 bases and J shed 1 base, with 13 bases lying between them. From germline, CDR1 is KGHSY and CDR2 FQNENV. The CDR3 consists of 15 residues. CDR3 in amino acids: CASSPRTGRQETQYF. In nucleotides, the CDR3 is TGTGCCAGCAGCCCAAGAACAGGGCGCCAAGAGACCCAGTACTTC.

CDR3 DNA: TGTGCCAGCAGCTTGGAACACTCGAACACTGAAGCTTTCTTT. This gives the protein CASSLEHSNTEAFF. The chain employs TRBV5-4 and TRBJ1-1; D gene ambiguous. Trimming shortened V by 0 bases and J by 1 base, and 7 bases separated the two germline ends. The CDR3 has 14 residues. The germline gives CDR1 SGHNT, CDR2 YYREEE (reference sequence).

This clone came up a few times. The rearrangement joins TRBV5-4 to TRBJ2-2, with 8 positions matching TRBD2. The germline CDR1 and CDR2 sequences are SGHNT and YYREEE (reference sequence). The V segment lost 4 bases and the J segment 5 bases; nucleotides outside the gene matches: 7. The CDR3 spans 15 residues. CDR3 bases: TGTGCCAGCAGCCTTACTAGCGGTAAAACCGGGGAGCTGTTTTTT. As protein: CASSLTSGKTGELFF.

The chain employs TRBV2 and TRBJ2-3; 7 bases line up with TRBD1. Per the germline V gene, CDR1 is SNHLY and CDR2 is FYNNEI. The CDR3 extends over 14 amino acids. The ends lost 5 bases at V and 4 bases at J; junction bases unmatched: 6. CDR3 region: CASSLTGSADTQYF. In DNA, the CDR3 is TGTGCCAGCAGTCTGACAGGGAGCGCAGATACGCAGTATTTT.

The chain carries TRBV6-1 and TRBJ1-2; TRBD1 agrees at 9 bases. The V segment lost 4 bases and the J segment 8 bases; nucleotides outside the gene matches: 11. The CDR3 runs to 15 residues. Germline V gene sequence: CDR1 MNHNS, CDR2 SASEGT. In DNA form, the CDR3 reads TGTGCCAGCAGTGGAACCGGGACAGGGCTACGGGGCTACACCTTC. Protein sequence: CASSGTGTGLRGYTF.

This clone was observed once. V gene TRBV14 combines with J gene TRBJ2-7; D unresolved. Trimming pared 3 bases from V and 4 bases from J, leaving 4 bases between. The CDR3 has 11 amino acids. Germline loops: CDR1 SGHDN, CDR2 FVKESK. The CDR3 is CASSHDYEQYF. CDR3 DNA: TGTGCCAGCAGCCATGATTACGAGCAGTACTTC. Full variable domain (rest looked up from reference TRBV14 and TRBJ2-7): EAGVTQFPSHSVIEKGQTVTLRCDPISGHDNLYWYRRVMGKEIKFLLHFVKESKQDESGMPNNRFLAERTGGTYSTLKVQPAELEDSGVYFCASSHDYEQYFGPGTRLTVT.

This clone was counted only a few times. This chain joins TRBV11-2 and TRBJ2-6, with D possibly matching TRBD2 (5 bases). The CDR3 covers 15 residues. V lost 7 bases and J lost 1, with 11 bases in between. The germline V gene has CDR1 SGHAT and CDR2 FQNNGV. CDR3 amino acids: CASTNRGSGANVLTF. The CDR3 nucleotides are TGTGCCAGCACCAACCGGGGATCTGGGGCCAACGTCCTGACTTTC.

DNA for the CDR3: TGTGCCAGCAGCTTAGGGGCAGGGCCTTCCTACGAGCAGTACTTC. Amino acid sequence: CASSLGAGPSYEQYF. This chain connects TRBV7-7 to TRBJ2-7, with a tentative D call TRBD1 (5 bases). The CDR3 contains 15 residues. CDR1 SSHAT and CDR2 FNYEAQ come from the germline V gene (reference sequence). Trimming shortened V by 1 base and J by 1 base, and 11 bases separated the two germline ends.

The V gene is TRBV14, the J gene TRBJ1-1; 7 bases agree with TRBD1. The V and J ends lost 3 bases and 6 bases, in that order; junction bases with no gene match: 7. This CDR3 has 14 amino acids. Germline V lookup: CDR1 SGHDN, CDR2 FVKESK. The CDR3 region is CASSHSGQVPEAFF. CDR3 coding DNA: TGTGCCAGCAGCCACTCTGGACAGGTCCCTGAAGCTTTCTTT.